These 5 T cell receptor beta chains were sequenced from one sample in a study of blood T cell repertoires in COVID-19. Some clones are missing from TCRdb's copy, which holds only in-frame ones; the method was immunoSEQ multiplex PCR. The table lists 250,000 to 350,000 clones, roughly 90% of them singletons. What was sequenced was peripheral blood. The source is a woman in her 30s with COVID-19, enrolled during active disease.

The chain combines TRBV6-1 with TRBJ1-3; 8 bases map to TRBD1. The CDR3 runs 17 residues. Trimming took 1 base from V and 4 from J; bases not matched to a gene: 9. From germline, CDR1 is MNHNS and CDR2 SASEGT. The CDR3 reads CASSEGSGGIVGNTIYF. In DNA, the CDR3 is TGTGCCAGCAGTGAAGGATCAGGGGGCATTGTAGGAAACACCATATATTTT.

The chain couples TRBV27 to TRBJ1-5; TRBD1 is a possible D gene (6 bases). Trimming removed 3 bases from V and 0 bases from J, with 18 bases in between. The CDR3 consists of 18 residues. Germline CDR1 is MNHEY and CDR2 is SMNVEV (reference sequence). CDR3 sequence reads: CASSFRGGAQYSNQPQHF. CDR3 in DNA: TGTGCCAGCAGTTTTCGGGGGGGGGCCCAATATAGCAATCAGCCCCAGCATTTT.

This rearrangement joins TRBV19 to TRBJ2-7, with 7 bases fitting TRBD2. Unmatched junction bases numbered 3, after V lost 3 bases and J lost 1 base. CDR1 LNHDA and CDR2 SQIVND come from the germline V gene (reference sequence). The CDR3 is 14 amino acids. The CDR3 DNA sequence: TGTGCCAGTAGTATTAGGGAGGGGTCCTACGAGCAGTACTTC. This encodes CASSIREGSYEQYF.

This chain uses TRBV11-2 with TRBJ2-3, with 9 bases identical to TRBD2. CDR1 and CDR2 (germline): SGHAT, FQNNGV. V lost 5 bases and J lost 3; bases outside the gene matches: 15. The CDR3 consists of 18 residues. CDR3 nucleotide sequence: TGTGCCAGCAGCAAGGGGGGCGGGAGGGCCTCCAATACAGATACGCAGTATTTT. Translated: CASSKGGGRASNTDTQYF.

For the CDR3, the DNA is TGTGCCATCAGTGAGTCAACCGGGGGACAGGGAAACACCATATATTTT. Amino acid sequence: CAISESTGGQGNTIYF. J is TRBJ1-3 and V is TRBV10-3; 7 bases agree with TRBD1. The V gene's germline CDR1 is ENHRY and CDR2 SYGVKD. CDR3 length: 16 residues. The J segment lost 4 bases and the V segment lost 0 bases, leaving 6 bases of the junction unmatched.